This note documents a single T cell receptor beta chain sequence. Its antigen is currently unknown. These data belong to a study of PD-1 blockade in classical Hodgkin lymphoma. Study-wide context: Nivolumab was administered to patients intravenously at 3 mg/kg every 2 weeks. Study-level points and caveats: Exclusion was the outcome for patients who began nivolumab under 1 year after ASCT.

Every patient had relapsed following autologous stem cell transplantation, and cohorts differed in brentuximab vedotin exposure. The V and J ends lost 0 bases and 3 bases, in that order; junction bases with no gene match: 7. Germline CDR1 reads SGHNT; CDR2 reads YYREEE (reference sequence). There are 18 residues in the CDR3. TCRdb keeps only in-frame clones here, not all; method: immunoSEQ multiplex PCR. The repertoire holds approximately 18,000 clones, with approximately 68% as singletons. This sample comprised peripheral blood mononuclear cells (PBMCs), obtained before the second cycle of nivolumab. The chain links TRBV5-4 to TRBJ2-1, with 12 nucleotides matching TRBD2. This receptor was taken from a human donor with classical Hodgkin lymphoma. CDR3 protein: CASSLGLAGESIYNEQFF. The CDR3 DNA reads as TGTGCCAGCAGCTTGGGACTAGCGGGAGAGTCTATCTACAATGAGCAGTTCTTC.